This T cell receptor (beta chain) originates from a study of T cell repertoires in cytomegalovirus infection. The overall study: Recently identified HLA-C-restricted CMV epitopes and well-studied HLA-B-restricted CMV epitopes were used by the study.

MiXCR, applied by TCRdb to the reads, yields one record per CDR3 protein. Of approximately 730,000 distinct CDR3 sequences detected, about 30% appear once; the ten largest clones hold around a sixth. This clonotype was seen a handful of times. Its antigen is not identified. Study-wide points: It was HLA-C-restricted CMV-specific TCR beta clonotypes that dominated the response ex vivo.

The CDR3 is made up of 17 amino acids. J was trimmed by 4 bases and V by 0 bases; bases with no gene match: 10. CDR1 and CDR2 from the germline V gene are LNHNV and YYDKDF (reference sequence). The rearrangement links TRBV15 to TRBJ1-2; 8 bases agree with TRBD1. Sequenced here: cultured PBMCs, sampled from culture after CMV antigen stimulation. The sequence was obtained from a human donor in good health (CMV status not recorded). Some clones in this sample may be carry-over from other donors' samples. The CDR3 region is CATSRDLGTGLSYGYTF. The CDR3 DNA follows: TGTGCCACCAGCAGAGATCTGGGGACAGGCCTCTCCTATGGCTACACCTTC.